This T cell receptor beta chain was identified during a study of T cell responses to AZD1222 COVID-19 vaccine listed by TCRdb under 2021. In the study overall: AZD1222 recipients given second doses at about 4 weeks or at about 12 weeks were pooled, since spike-specific TCR depth and breadth were not found to differ between the two schedules. A total of more than 230 trial participants underwent TCR sequencing, of whom approximately 200 had received two doses of AZD1222 and approximately 25 had received two doses of the MenACWY control vaccine. Trial participants were enrolled by age into 18-55, 56-69 and 70-plus year subgroups, with roughly 150, 30 and 60 TCR-sequenced participants respectively.

The CDR3 regions of human TCRbeta chains were subjected to immunosequencing. The study's processing was this. TCRs in the repertoires were compared against a reference library of SARS-CoV-2-specific TCRs that had been generated with the MIRA antigen-specificity platform. Breadth was defined as the fraction of unique TCRs that were SARS-CoV-2-associated. Depth was defined as the fraction of total T cells that were SARS-CoV-2-associated. Using the MIRA data, each spike-specific TCR was assigned both to the spike region to which the TCR was reactive and to a CD4 or CD8 class. Log10-transformed breadth and depth values were compared by one-way ANOVA with Sidak's multiple comparisons tests. Sourced from immuneACCESS, this table was stored by TCRdb with only in-frame sequences that have V and J called. A share of the clones is absent; for the studies checked, an unresolved V gene accounts for under half, and the remainder has no known explanation. D and trimming were read from the DNA, whereas the V and J calls and clone size are those reported in that table. Present in this sample are over 150,000 clones, about nine tenths of which were seen just once. The ten largest clones represent 2.5% to 3% of the sample.

The time point label of this sample denotes: baseline before first vaccination. The vaccinee samples were drawn from two UK trials, COV001 and COV002, one of which was a single-blind randomized controlled phase 2/3 trial testing AZD1222 (ChAdOx1 nCoV-19) in healthy adults. Trial participant PBMC samples were collected at day 0 and day 28 after the second dose for TCRbeta chain sequencing. Study-wide findings and limitations: The vaccine-associated CD4 TCRs covered the entire spike protein, and the dominant responses fell in regions 160-218 and 743-854. In the small 56-69-year group, the increase in depth fell short of significance, most likely because of low power. Spike-specific TCR breadth and depth rose significantly after two AZD1222 doses compared with day 0 and with MenACWY recipients. Because no day 14 peak-response samples were available, the repertoires could be characterized only after the peak T cell response. Reportedly, almost half of the unique spike-specific TCRs recognized epitopes lying outside the regions that are mutated in the B.1.351 and B.1.1.7 variants. Conclusions about previously exposed vaccinees are limited, since just a handful of AZD1222 recipients were seropositive for SARS-CoV-2 at baseline. Participants were mostly white British, with more females than males. The authors suggested clonal diversity may have been underestimated.

To note about this clone: Its antigen has not been determined. No base-level quality is on record; no much larger clone is a single base apart.

Material: peripheral blood, obtained on day 0 of AZD1222 vaccination. The receptor's source is an adult in good health.

The bases are TGCGCCAGCAGCTTGGGACTAGCGGGAGAGCCCCATTCTGGCCTTTACAATGAGCAGTTCTTC. Protein translation: CASSLGLAGEPHSGLYNEQFF. The sequence joins TRBV5-1 to TRBJ2-1; 12 middle bases align to TRBD2. After removal of 0 bases from V and 4 bases from J, the junction retains 17 bases not matched to a gene. The germline V gene supplies CDR1 SGHRS and CDR2 YFSETQ. The CDR3 numbers 21 residues from cysteine through phenylalanine. Only the CDR3 DNA is retained, 63 bases long and in frame from the first base.